Presented here are 25 T cell receptor beta chains from one specimen sequenced in a study of OX40 agonist ivuxolimab in advanced cancers. Produced via immunoSEQ multiplex PCR; TCRdb's table is partial and in-frame only. The sample contains tens of thousands of clones, over 70% of which appear only once. This specimen was CD4+ or CD8+ T cells sorted from blood, taken in a trial of the OX40 agonist ivuxolimab. The receptors here all came from an adult with an advanced solid tumor such as melanoma, head and neck, liver or kidney cancer.

CDR3 region: CASRDRDTGQETQYF. The CDR3 DNA reads as TGTGCCAGCAGGGACCGGGACACCGGTCAAGAGACCCAGTACTTC. The chain couples TRBV6-5 to TRBJ2-5; perhaps TRBD1 as D (6 bases). The CDR3 length is 15 residues. Germline CDR1 and CDR2: MNHEY and SVGAGI. The V end lost 6 bases, the J end lost 2 bases, and 16 bases lay between the germline ends.

This rearrangement joins TRBV6-6 to TRBJ2-7, with D unclear. Germline V lookup: CDR1 MNHNY, CDR2 SVGAGI (reference sequence). This CDR3 has 15 residues. V lost 2 bases to trimming and J lost 0 bases, with 11 bases between them. This CDR3 reads CASSYLRASSYEQYF. The CDR3 nucleotides are TGTGCCAGCAGTTACCTTCGGGCCAGCTCCTACGAGCAGTACTTC.

The rearrangement links TRBV4-3 to TRBJ1-2; tentative D call: TRBD1 (6 bases). The CDR3 is 15 amino acids. V lost 4 bases and J lost 4, with 16 bases in between. Germline lookup yields CDR1 LGHNA and CDR2 YSLEER. The DNA for the CDR3 is TGCGCCAGCAGCCGCTCTGGGCAGGGGAGCTATGGCTACACCTTC. The encoded protein is CASSRSGQGSYGYTF.

The chain employs TRBV6-5 and TRBJ2-3; the match to TRBD2 covers 7 bases. This CDR3 contains 15 residues. J gave up 6 bases and V 0 bases, and 6 bases lay outside the gene matches. CDR1 is MNHEY, CDR2 SVGAGI, per germline. Here the CDR3 reads CASSYSMAGEDTQYF. The CDR3, as DNA: TGTGCCAGCAGTTACTCGATGGCGGGGGAGGATACGCAGTATTTT.

The chain employs TRBV7-2 and TRBJ1-4, with D uncertain. This CDR3 contains 15 residues. The V gene's germline CDR1 is SGHTA and CDR2 FQGNSA. Trimming removed 6 bases from V and 3 bases from J, with 14 bases in between. Written as DNA, the CDR3 is TGTGCCAGCAGTCTACTCGCCGGGTCTAATGAAAAACTGTTTTTT. This gives the protein CASSLLAGSNEKLFF.

This chain links TRBV28 with TRBJ2-7, with 7 bases aligning to TRBD1. The length of the CDR3 is 14 residues. V lost 6 bases, J lost 1 base, and 6 bases stayed unmatched. Germline V gene sequence: CDR1 MDHEN, CDR2 SYDVKM. CDR3 DNA: TGTGCCAGCAGCACCAGACAGGGATCCTACGAGCAGTACTTC. It is translated as CASSTRQGSYEQYF.

This sequence joins TRBV12-5 and TRBJ1-5, with D possibly TRBD1 on 6 matching bases. The CDR3 is made up of 15 amino acids. Germline V gene sequence: CDR1 LGHNT, CDR2 FRNRAP. Trimming removed 1 base from V and 6 bases from J, with 13 bases in between. The CDR3 here is CASGLEGGRGQPQHF. In DNA form, the CDR3 reads TGTGCTAGTGGTTTGGAGGGGGGACGAGGTCAGCCCCAGCATTTT.

This clone has a single count. This chain joins TRBV2 and TRBJ2-3; TRBD1 aligns across 8 bases. V dropped 3 bases and J dropped 1; count of bases not matched to a gene: 3. Germline-derived CDR1 and CDR2 are SNHLY and FYNNEI. The CDR3 has 15 residues. Here the CDR3 reads CASSEEQGGTDTQYF. In DNA form, the CDR3 reads TGTGCCAGCAGTGAGGAACAGGGGGGCACAGATACGCAGTATTTT.

V is TRBV7-9 and J is TRBJ2-2; D remains unclear. This CDR3 has 15 residues. V was cut by 3 bases and J by 0 bases, with 8 bases left in between. CDR1 and CDR2 from the germline V gene are SEHNR and FQNEAQ (reference sequence). As DNA, the CDR3 is TGTGCCAGCAGCTTGGCAGCAGCGAACACCGGGGAGCTGTTTTTT. Translation: CASSLAAANTGELFF. Full variable domain (outside the CDR3, taken from reference TRBV7-9 and TRBJ2-2): DTGVSQNPRHKITKRGQNVTFRCDPISEHNRLYWYRQTLGQGPEFLTYFQNEAQLEKSRLLSDRFSAERPKGSFSTLEIQRTEQGDSAMYLCASSLAAANTGELFFGEGSRLTVL.

The chain joins TRBV9 to TRBJ2-3; 7 bases fit TRBD1. Germline assignment: CDR1 SGDLS and CDR2 YYNGEE. This CDR3 has 16 residues. V lost 5 bases to trimming and J lost 4 bases; unmatched junction nucleotides: 13. The CDR3: CASSTKGAGVPDTQYF. The CDR3 region has the DNA TGTGCCAGCAGTACAAAGGGGGCAGGAGTCCCAGATACGCAGTATTTT.

This clone has just a few counts. In DNA, the CDR3 is TGTGCCAGTGGGGGAGCCTCCGTCTCTGGAAACACCATATATTTT. The encoded protein is CASGGASVSGNTIYF. V gene TRBV19 combines with J gene TRBJ1-3; D is perhaps TRBD1 (5 bases). The CDR3 contains 15 residues. Per germline, CDR1 LNHDA and CDR2 SQIVND (reference sequence). V was trimmed by 8 bases and J by 0 bases, leaving 14 bases between them.

This clone was recorded a few times. The J gene is TRBJ2-7, the V gene TRBV2, with 9 nucleotides matching TRBD1. Germline V lookup: CDR1 SNHLY, CDR2 FYNNEI. CDR3 length: 11 amino acids. The V segment lost 8 bases and the J segment 5 bases; nucleotides outside the gene matches: 1. Written as DNA, the CDR3 is TGTGCCAGCGGGGACAGGGACGAGCAGTACTTC. It translates to CASGDRDEQYF.

V is TRBV25-1 and J is TRBJ2-1, with D possibly being TRBD2 (6 bases). This CDR3 has 13 amino acids. The germline CDR1 and CDR2 sequences are MGHDK and SYGVNS. V lost 0 bases, J lost 12 bases, and 12 bases lay in between. This chain's CDR3 is CASSEYGGLGQFF. DNA of the CDR3: TGTGCCAGCAGTGAATATGGGGGGTTGGGGCAGTTCTTC.

There are a few counts of this clone. CDR3 region: CASRALRAGEQYF. CDR3 sequence (DNA): TGTGCCAGCAGAGCCCTGAGAGCGGGAGAGCAGTACTTC. V gene TRBV11-2 combines with J gene TRBJ2-7; 7 bases are a match to TRBD2. In germline, CDR1 is SGHAT, CDR2 FQNNGV. J gave up 7 bases and V 6 bases, and 9 bases lay outside the gene matches. This CDR3 spans 13 amino acids. The full variable domain, in which reference TRBV11-2 and TRBJ2-7 provide the parts outside the CDR3, is EAGVAQSPRYKIIEKRQSVAFWCNPISGHATLYWYQQILGQGPKLLIQFQNNGVVDDSQLPKDRFSAERLKGVDSTLKIQPAKLEDSAVYLCASRALRAGEQYFGPGTRLTVT.

This rearrangement joins TRBV9 to TRBJ2-7; TRBD2 aligns across 9 bases. Germline V gene data show CDR1 as SGDLS and CDR2 as YYNGEE. Trimming took 4 bases from V and 5 from J; bases not matched to a gene: 10. CDR3 length: 15 amino acids. In nucleotides, the CDR3 is TGTGCCAGCAGCCCCTCTAGCGGGATTTACAACGAGCAGTACTTC. It codes for CASSPSSGIYNEQYF. The whole variable domain, filled in from reference TRBV9 and TRBJ2-7, reads DSGVTQTPKHLITATGQRVTLRCSPRSGDLSVYWYQQSLDQGLQFLIQYYNGEERAKGNILERFSAQQFPDLHSELNLSSLELGDSALYFCASSPSSGIYNEQYFGPGTRLTVT.

The chain has TRBV7-8 and TRBJ2-6, with D possibly matching TRBD1 (6 bases). Germline V gives CDR1 SGHVS, CDR2 FQNEAQ. V lost 5 bases and J 0 bases, leaving 14 bases between the germline ends. The CDR3 extends over 17 amino acids. The CDR3 protein is CASSPHTGSSGANVLTF. CDR3 DNA sequence: TGTGCCAGCAGCCCGCACACAGGGAGCTCTGGGGCCAACGTCCTGACTTTC. Looking up the rest from reference TRBV7-8 and TRBJ2-6 gives the full variable domain: GAGVSQSPRYKVAKRGQDVALRCDPISGHVSLFWYQQALGQGPEFLTYFQNEAQLDKSGLPSDRFFAERPEGSVSTLKIQRTQQEDSAVYLCASSPHTGSSGANVLTFGAGSRLTVL.

In this sample, this clone turned up once. The chain couples TRBV9 to TRBJ2-7, with a tentative D call TRBD1 (5 bases). Trimming left V 4 bases short and J 2 bases short, with 22 bases between. CDR1 is SGDLS and CDR2 is YYNGEE in the germline V gene. CDR3 size: 17 residues. CDR3 bases: TGTGCCAGCAGCATCTACGACAGTCCCGCAGGACCCTACGAGCAGTACTTC. This gives the protein CASSIYDSPAGPYEQYF.

The gene calls are TRBV5-5 and TRBJ1-2; D is uncertain. CDR1 and CDR2 from the germline V gene are SGHKS and YYEKEE (reference sequence). The V and J ends lost 0 bases and 4 bases respectively, with 10 bases between them. The CDR3 spans 14 residues. DNA of the CDR3: TGTGCCAGCAGCTTGGGGCAGAATCTCTATGGCTACACCTTC. Its protein is CASSLGQNLYGYTF.

This clone was observed once. The rearrangement uses TRBV6-5 and TRBJ2-5; D is undetermined. This CDR3 is built from 11 residues. Trimming removed 4 bases from V and 5 bases from J, with 5 bases in between. The V gene's germline CDR1 is MNHEY and CDR2 SVGAGI. The CDR3 DNA reads as TGTGCCAGCAGTTTAACGGAGACCCAGTACTTC. This sequence encodes CASSLTETQYF.

CDR3 DNA sequence: TGTGCCAGCAGCTTATGGGCCGACCTGCAAGAGACCCAGTACTTC. Its protein product is CASSLWADLQETQYF. The rearrangement links TRBV7-8 to TRBJ2-5; D call uncertain. V gave up 2 bases and J gave up 2 bases, with 12 bases separating them. Germline CDR1 reads SGHVS; CDR2 reads FQNEAQ. The CDR3 has 15 residues.

The rearrangement links TRBV28 to TRBJ2-1, with D unclear. The CDR3 sequence is 12 residues long. Per the germline V gene, CDR1 is MDHEN and CDR2 is SYDVKM. V gave up 1 base and J gave up 4 bases, with 2 bases separating them. The CDR3 is CASSLFYNEQFF. In DNA form, the CDR3 reads TGTGCCAGCAGTTTATTTTACAATGAGCAGTTCTTC.

This clone was observed a handful of times. The rearrangement uses TRBV9 and TRBJ1-1; D is ambiguous. This CDR3 contains 14 residues. The V gene lost 1 base and the J gene lost 2 bases, with 9 bases spanning the gap. The germline V gene has CDR1 SGDLS and CDR2 YYNGEE. CDR3: CASSVSPLNTEAFF. In DNA form, the CDR3 reads TGTGCCAGCAGCGTATCCCCACTTAACACTGAAGCTTTCTTT.

The chain uses TRBV4-1 and TRBJ2-6; possible D gene TRBD2, 5 bases. The length of the CDR3 is 16 residues. The germline V gene encodes CDR1 MGHRA and CDR2 YSYEKL. V was trimmed by 1 base and J by 2 bases, leaving 9 bases between them. The CDR3 loop is CASSQVGITGANVLTF. CDR3 DNA: TGCGCCAGCAGCCAAGTCGGGATTACTGGGGCCAACGTCCTGACTTTC.

CDR3 coding DNA: TGTGCCAGCAGCGTAGCGGTAGCGGGGGGCACAGATACGCAGTATTTT. The encoded protein is CASSVAVAGGTDTQYF. The chain recombines TRBV9 with TRBJ2-3, with TRBD2 matching over 9 bases. V was clipped by 0 bases and J by 1 base; unmatched bases: 3. Per germline, CDR1 SGDLS and CDR2 YYNGEE. The CDR3 sequence is 16 residues long.

This clone was observed once. The chain carries TRBV12-5 and TRBJ2-4; no definite D call. The CDR3 has 15 residues. From germline, CDR1 is LGHNT and CDR2 FRNRAP. Trimming took off 1 base at V and 0 bases at J, with 7 bases between the two ends. The CDR3 is CASGLENVAKNIQYF. CDR3 nucleotide sequence: TGTGCTAGTGGTTTGGAGAACGTAGCCAAAAACATTCAGTACTTC.